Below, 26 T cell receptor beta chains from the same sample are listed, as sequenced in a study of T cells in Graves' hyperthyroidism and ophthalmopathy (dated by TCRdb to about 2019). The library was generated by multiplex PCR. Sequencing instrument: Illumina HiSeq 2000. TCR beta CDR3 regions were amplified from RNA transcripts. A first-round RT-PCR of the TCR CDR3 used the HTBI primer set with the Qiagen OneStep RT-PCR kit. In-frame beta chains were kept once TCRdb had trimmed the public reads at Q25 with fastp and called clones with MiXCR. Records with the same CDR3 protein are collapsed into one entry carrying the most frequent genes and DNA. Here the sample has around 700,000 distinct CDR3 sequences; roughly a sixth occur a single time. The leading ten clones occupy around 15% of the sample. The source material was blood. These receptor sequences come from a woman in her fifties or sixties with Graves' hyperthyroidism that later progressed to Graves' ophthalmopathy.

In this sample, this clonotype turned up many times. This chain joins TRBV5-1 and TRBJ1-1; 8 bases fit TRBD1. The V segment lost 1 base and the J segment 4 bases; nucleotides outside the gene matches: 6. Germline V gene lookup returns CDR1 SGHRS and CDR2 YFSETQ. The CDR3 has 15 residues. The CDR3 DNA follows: TGCGCCAGCAGCTTGCTGACAGGGGAGGGCACTGAAGCTTTCTTT. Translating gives CASSLLTGEGTEAFF.

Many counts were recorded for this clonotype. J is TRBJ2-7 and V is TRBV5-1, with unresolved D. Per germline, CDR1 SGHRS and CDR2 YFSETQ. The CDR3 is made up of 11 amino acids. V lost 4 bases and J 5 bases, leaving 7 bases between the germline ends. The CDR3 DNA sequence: TGCGCCAGCAGCCGGCAGCACGAGCAGTACTTC. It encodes CASSRQHEQYF.

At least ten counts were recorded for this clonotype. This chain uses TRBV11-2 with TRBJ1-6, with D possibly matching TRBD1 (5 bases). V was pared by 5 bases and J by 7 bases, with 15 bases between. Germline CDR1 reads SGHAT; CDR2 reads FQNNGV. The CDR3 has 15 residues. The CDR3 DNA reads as TGTGCCAGCAGCATTAGAGGGACGTCCAATTCACCCCTCCACTTT. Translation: CASSIRGTSNSPLHF.

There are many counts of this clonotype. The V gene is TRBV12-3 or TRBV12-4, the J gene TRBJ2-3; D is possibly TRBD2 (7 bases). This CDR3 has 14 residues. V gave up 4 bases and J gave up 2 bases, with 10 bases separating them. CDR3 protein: CASSSGGYTDTQYF. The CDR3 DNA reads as TGTGCCAGCAGTTCGGGGGGCTACACAGATACGCAGTATTTT.

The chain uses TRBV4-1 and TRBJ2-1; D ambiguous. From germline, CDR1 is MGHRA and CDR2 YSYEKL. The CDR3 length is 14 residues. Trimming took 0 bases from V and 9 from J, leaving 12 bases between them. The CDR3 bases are TGCGCCAGCAGCCAAGATAGGGCAGGCCCTGAGCAGTTCTTC. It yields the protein CASSQDRAGPEQFF.

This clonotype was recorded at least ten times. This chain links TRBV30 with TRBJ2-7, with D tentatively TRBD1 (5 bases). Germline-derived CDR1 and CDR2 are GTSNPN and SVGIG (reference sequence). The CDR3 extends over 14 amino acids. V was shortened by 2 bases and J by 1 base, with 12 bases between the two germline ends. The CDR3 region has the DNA TGTGCCTGGAGTATCAAGGACAATTCCTACGAGCAGTACTTC. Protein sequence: CAWSIKDNSYEQYF.

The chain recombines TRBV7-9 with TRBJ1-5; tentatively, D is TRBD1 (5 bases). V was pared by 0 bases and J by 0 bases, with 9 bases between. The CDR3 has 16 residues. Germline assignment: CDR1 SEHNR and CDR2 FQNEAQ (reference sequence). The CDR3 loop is CASSLATAYSNQPQHF. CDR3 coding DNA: TGTGCCAGCAGCTTAGCGACAGCTTATAGCAATCAGCCCCAGCATTTT.

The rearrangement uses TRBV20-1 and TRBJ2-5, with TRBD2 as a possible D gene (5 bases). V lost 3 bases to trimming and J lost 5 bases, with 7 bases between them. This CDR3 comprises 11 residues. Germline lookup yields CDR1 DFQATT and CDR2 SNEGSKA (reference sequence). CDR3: CSASGDETQYF. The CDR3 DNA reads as TGCAGTGCTAGCGGGGATGAGACCCAGTACTTC.

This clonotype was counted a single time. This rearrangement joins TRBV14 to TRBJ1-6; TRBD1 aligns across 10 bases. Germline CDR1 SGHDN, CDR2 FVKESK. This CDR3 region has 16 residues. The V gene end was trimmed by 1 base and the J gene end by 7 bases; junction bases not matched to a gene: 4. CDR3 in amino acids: CASSQVLGQGNSPLHF. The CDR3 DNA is TGTGCCAGCAGCCAAGTCCTGGGACAGGGGAATTCACCCCTCCACTTT.

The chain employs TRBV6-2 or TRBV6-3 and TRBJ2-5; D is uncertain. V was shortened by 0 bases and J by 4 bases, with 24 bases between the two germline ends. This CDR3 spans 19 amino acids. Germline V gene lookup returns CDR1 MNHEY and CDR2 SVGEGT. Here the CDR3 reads CASSYSLVPSDTRRETQYF. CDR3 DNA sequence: TGTGCCAGCAGTTACTCGCTGGTCCCTAGTGACACGCGTCGAGAGACCCAGTACTTC.

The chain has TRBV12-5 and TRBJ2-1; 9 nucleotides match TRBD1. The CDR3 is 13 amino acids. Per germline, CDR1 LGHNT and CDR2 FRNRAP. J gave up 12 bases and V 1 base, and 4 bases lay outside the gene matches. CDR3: CASGLDRGLRQFF. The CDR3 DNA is TGTGCTAGTGGTTTGGACAGGGGGCTGAGGCAGTTCTTC.

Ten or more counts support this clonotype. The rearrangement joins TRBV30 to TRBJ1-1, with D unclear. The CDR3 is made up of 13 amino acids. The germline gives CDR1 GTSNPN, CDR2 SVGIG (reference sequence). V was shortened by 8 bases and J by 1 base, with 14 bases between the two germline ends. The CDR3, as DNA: TGTGCCGCGTCAGGAAGTTGGAACACTGAAGCTTTCTTT. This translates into CAASGSWNTEAFF.

CDR3 amino acids: CAISEEDRVYRGYTF. The CDR3 DNA is TGTGCCATCAGTGAGGAGGACAGGGTGTATAGGGGCTACACCTTC. The chain combines TRBV10-3 with TRBJ1-2; 8 nucleotides agree with TRBD1. V was pared by 2 bases and J by 8 bases, with 10 bases of the junction left unmatched. Germline V gene data show CDR1 as ENHRY and CDR2 as SYGVKD. There are 15 residues in the CDR3.

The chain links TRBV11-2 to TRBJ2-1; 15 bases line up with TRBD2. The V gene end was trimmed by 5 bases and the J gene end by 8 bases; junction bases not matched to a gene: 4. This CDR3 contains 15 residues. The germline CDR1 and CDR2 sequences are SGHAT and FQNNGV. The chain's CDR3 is CASSLRTSGGDEQFF. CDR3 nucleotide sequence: TGTGCCAGCAGCCTTCGGACTAGCGGGGGGGATGAGCAGTTCTTC. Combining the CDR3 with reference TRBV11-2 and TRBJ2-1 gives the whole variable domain EAGVAQSPRYKIIEKRQSVAFWCNPISGHATLYWYQQILGQGPKLLIQFQNNGVVDDSQLPKDRFSAERLKGVDSTLKIQPAKLEDSAVYLCASSLRTSGGDEQFFGPGTRLTVL.

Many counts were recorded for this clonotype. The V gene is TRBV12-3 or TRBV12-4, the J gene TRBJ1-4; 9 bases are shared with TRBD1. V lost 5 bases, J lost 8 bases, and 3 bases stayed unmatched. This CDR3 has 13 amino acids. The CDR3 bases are TGTGCCAGCAGTGGGACAGGGAAGGAAAAACTGTTTTTT. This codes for CASSGTGKEKLFF.

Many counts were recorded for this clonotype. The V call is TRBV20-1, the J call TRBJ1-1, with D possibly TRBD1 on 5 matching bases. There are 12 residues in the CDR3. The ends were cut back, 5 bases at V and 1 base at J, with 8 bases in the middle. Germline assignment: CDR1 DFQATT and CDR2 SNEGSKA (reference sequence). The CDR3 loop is CSAGGKNTEAFF. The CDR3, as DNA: TGCAGTGCTGGGGGGAAGAACACTGAAGCTTTCTTT.

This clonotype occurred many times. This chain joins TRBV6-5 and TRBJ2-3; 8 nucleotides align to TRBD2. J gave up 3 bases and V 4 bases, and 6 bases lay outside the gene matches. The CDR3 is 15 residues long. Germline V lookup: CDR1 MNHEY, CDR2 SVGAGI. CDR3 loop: CASSFQRGLTDTQYF. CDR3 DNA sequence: TGTGCCAGCAGTTTCCAGCGGGGGTTAACAGATACGCAGTATTTT.

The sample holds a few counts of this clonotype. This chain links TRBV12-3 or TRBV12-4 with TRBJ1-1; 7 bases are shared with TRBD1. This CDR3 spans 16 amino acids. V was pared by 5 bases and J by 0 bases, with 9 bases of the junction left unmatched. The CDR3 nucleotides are TGTGCCAGCAGTCCCCCGACAGGGACGATGAACACTGAAGCTTTCTTT. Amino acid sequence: CASSPPTGTMNTEAFF.

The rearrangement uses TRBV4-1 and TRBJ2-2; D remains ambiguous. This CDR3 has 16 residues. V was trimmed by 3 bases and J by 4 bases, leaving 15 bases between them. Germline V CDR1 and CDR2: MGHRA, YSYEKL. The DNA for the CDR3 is TGCGCCAGCAGCCACGACTCGATCCTGGGCACCGGGGAGCTGTTTTTT. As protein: CASSHDSILGTGELFF.

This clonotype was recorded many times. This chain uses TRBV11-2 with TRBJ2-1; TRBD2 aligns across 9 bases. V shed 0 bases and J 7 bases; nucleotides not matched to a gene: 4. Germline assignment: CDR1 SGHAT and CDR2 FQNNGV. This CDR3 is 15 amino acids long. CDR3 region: CASSLDLSGGNEQFF. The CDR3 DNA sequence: TGTGCCAGCAGCTTAGATCTCAGCGGGGGGAATGAGCAGTTCTTC.

Here the CDR3 DNA reads TGTGCCAGCAGCGTGGGATTTGGTCTGACTAATGAAAAACTGTTTTTT. As protein: CASSVGFGLTNEKLFF. This chain uses TRBV7-9 with TRBJ1-4; D is unclear. The CDR3 contains 16 residues. Trimming took off 5 bases at V and 2 bases at J, with 15 bases between the two ends. The germline V gene has CDR1 SEHNR and CDR2 FQNEAQ (reference sequence).

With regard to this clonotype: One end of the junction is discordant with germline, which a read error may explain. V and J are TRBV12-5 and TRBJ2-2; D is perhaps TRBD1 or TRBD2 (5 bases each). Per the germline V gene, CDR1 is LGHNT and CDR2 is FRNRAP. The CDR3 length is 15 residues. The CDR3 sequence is CASAPSLGVTGKLFF. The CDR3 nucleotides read TGTGCTAGTGCCCCTTCCCTAGGGGTGACCGGGAAGCTGTTTTTT.

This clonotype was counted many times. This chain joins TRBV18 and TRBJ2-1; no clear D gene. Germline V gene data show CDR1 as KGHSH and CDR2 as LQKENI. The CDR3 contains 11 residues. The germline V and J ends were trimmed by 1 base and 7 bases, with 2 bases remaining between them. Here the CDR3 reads CASSPHNEQFF. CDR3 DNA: TGTGCCAGCTCACCACATAATGAGCAGTTCTTC.

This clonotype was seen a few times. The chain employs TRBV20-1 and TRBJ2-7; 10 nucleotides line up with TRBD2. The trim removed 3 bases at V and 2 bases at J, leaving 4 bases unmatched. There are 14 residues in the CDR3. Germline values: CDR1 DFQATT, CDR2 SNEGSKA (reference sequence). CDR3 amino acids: CSASPLAGAYEQYF. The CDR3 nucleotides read TGCAGTGCTAGTCCCCTAGCGGGGGCCTACGAGCAGTACTTC.

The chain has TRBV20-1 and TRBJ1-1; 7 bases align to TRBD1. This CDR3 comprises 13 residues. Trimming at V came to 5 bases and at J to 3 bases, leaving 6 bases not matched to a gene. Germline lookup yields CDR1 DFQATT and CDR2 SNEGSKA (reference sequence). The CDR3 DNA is TGCAGTGCTCCGGGACAGTTGTACACTGAAGCTTTCTTT. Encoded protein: CSAPGQLYTEAFF.

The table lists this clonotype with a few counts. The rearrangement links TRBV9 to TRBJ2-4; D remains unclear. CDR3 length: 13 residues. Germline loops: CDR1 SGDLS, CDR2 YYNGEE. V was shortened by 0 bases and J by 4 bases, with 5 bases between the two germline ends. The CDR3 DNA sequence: TGTGCCAGCAGCGTAGGCAGTAAAAACATTCAGTACTTC. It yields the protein CASSVGSKNIQYF.